One and the same sample provided the 23 T cell receptor beta chains below, sequenced in a study of T cells in Graves' hyperthyroidism and ophthalmopathy. RNA transcripts provided the source from which TCR beta CDR3 regions were amplified. First-round RT-PCR targeting the TCR CDR3 was performed with the HTBI primer set. TCRdb reprocessed the multiplex PCR reads via MiXCR and lists one record per CDR3 protein. Among 480,000 or so distinct CDR3 sequences listed, 46% were seen once. Source material: peripheral blood or thyroid tissue (not recorded which). The source is an adult woman with Graves' disease, either hyperthyroidism or ophthalmopathy (not recorded which).

This clonotype was picked up a small number of times. The chain links TRBV7-2 to TRBJ1-5, with 9 bases matching TRBD1. The ends lost 3 bases at V and 1 base at J; junction bases unmatched: 4. The CDR3 runs to 16 residues. Germline assignment: CDR1 SGHTA and CDR2 FQGNSA. This CDR3 reads CASSFAGTGSNQPQHF. CDR3 nucleotides: TGTGCCAGCAGCTTCGCCGGGACAGGGAGCAATCAGCCCCAGCATTTT.

This chain links TRBV7-9 with TRBJ2-7, with 8 bases fitting TRBD2. The CDR3 is 15 residues long. Germline values: CDR1 SEHNR, CDR2 FQNEAQ (reference sequence). After removal of 3 bases from V and 2 bases from J, the junction contained 6 bases not matched to a gene. CDR3 residues: CASSFRTGGTYEQYF. CDR3 nucleotides: TGTGCCAGCAGCTTCCGTACGGGAGGGACCTACGAGCAGTACTTC.

This clonotype occurred many times. The V and J genes are TRBV7-9 and TRBJ2-7; D is ambiguous. V was trimmed by 2 bases and J by 7 bases, leaving 6 bases between them. In germline, CDR1 is SEHNR, CDR2 FQNEAQ (reference sequence). This CDR3 spans 11 amino acids. CDR3 residues: CASSLPGEQYF. The CDR3 nucleotides are TGTGCCAGCAGCTTACCCGGGGAGCAGTACTTC.

This clonotype was seen a few times. V gene TRBV29-1 combines with J gene TRBJ2-7; unclear D gene. The CDR3 contains 11 residues. The V and J ends lost 6 bases and 6 bases respectively, with 12 bases between them. In germline, CDR1 is SQVTM, CDR2 ANQGSEA. The CDR3: CSVKSTLEQYF. CDR3 in DNA: TGCAGCGTAAAGTCTACGCTCGAGCAGTACTTC.

The rearrangement uses TRBV29-1 and TRBJ1-1; D gene ambiguous. CDR1 SQVTM and CDR2 ANQGSEA come from the germline V gene. This CDR3 has 13 amino acids. V was shortened by 4 bases and J by 0 bases, with 9 bases between the two germline ends. CDR3 residues: CSVGAQMNTEAFF. In DNA form, the CDR3 reads TGCAGCGTTGGGGCACAAATGAACACTGAAGCTTTCTTT.

This clonotype came up a few times. The genes are TRBV4-2 and TRBJ1-4; no firm D call. Per the germline V gene, CDR1 is LGHNA and CDR2 is YNFKEQ. The V end was cut by 0 bases, the J end by 1 base, with 9 bases between. CDR3 length: 16 amino acids. CDR3 in amino acids: CASSQDSQRTNEKLFF. The CDR3 DNA reads TGTGCCAGCAGCCAAGATTCACAGAGAACTAATGAAAAACTGTTTTTT.

The genes are TRBV15 and TRBJ1-1; 8 nucleotides line up with TRBD1. This CDR3 has 15 residues. Trimming cost V 0 bases and J 2 bases; bases outside gene matches: 2. Germline CDR1 is LNHNV and CDR2 is YYDKDF (reference sequence). CDR3 nucleotide sequence: TGTGCCACCAGCAGAGACAGGGGGCAAAACACTGAAGCTTTCTTT. Translated, it gives CATSRDRGQNTEAFF.

This clonotype was recorded many times. The chain is built from TRBV6-1 and TRBJ1-2; tentatively, D is TRBD1 (5 bases). Trimming took 1 base from V and 1 from J, leaving 10 bases between them. Germline lookup yields CDR1 MNHNS and CDR2 SASEGT. The CDR3 consists of 15 residues. The CDR3 sequence: CASSEDWGVNYGYTF. In nucleotides, the CDR3 is TGTGCCAGCAGTGAAGACTGGGGCGTTAACTATGGCTACACCTTC.

Concerning this clonotype: A junction end diverges from the germline sequence, so it may reflect a read error. The genes are TRBV15 and TRBJ1-2, with no clear D. Germline V gene lookup returns CDR1 LNHNV and CDR2 YYDKDF (reference sequence). The CDR3 totals 15 residues. CDR3 DNA: TGTGCCGCCAGCAGCTTGGTTTTGGGCGACTATGGCTACACCTTC. This codes for CAASSLVLGDYGYTF.

For this clonotype: This may arise from a read error, as a much more abundant clone is one base away. The chain has TRBV7-2 and TRBJ1-2, with 8 nucleotides matching TRBD1. In germline, CDR1 is SGHTA, CDR2 FQGNSA. CDR3 size: 16 residues. Trimming took 5 bases from V and 2 from J; bases not matched to a gene: 10. CDR3 in amino acids: CASSRTGGPANYGYTF. The DNA for the CDR3 is TGTGCCAGCAGCAGAACAGGGGGACCGGCCAACTATGGCTACACCTTC.

This clonotype showed up many times. V usage is TRBV20-1 and J usage is TRBJ2-7, with a weak D call TRBD2 (6 bases). This CDR3 is built from 14 residues. The germline V gene encodes CDR1 DFQATT and CDR2 SNEGSKA (reference sequence). Trimming took 0 bases from V and 0 from J, leaving 9 bases between them. The CDR3: CSARDSGSSYEQYF. Written as DNA, the CDR3 is TGCAGTGCTAGAGATTCCGGGAGCTCCTACGAGCAGTACTTC.

The gene calls are TRBV10-3 and TRBJ1-2, with a possible D match to TRBD1 (6 bases). Germline lookup yields CDR1 ENHRY and CDR2 SYGVKD. The CDR3 extends over 15 amino acids. Trimming removed 0 bases from V and 0 bases from J, with 8 bases in between. The CDR3 protein is CAISESTGANYGYTF. The CDR3 DNA is TGTGCCATCAGTGAGTCGACAGGAGCTAACTATGGCTACACCTTC.

This clonotype was seen repeatedly, ten times or more. The rearrangement links TRBV7-3 to TRBJ2-7; a weak D match, TRBD1 (6 bases). V lost 1 base and J 4 bases, leaving 11 bases between the germline ends. The CDR3 is 14 residues long. The germline gives CDR1 SGHTA, CDR2 FQGTGA. The DNA for the CDR3 is TGTGCCAGCAGCTTAAACCCGGGACAATACGAGCAGTACTTC. This encodes CASSLNPGQYEQYF.

In nucleotides, the CDR3 is TGTGCCAGCAGTGTAGGTGGGGTCGAGCAGTACTTC. It is translated as CASSVGGVEQYF. The J gene is TRBJ2-7, the V gene TRBV2; D unresolved. CDR1 SNHLY and CDR2 FYNNEI come from the germline V gene. CDR3 size: 12 residues. The V end was cut by 4 bases, the J end by 6 bases, with 10 bases between.

The CDR3 reads CSVVGGGSYEQYF. The CDR3, as DNA: TGCAGCGTTGTTGGCGGGGGCTCCTACGAGCAGTACTTC. The chain uses TRBV29-1 and TRBJ2-7; 7 bases agree with TRBD2. The CDR3 covers 13 residues. Germline V gene sequence: CDR1 SQVTM, CDR2 ANQGSEA. Losses at the gene ends were 4 bases for V and 0 bases for J; bases not matched to a gene: 3.

This clonotype appeared once. At one boundary the junction diverges from the germline segment, which might be a read error. This chain connects TRBV7-2 to TRBJ1-2; weak D call: TRBD1 (5 bases). This CDR3 comprises 13 residues. CDR1 is SGHTA, CDR2 FQGNSA, per germline. The CDR3 sequence: CASSQGVLDGCTF. CDR3 DNA sequence: TGCGCCAGCAGCCAAGGGGTGTTGGATGGCTGCACCTTC.

The DNA of the CDR3 is TGCAGTGCTAGTCCCGGGACAGGGGGTAATGGCTACACCTTC. It codes for CSASPGTGGNGYTF. The chain combines TRBV20-1 with TRBJ1-2; 11 nucleotides align to TRBD1. Germline V CDR1 and CDR2: DFQATT, SNEGSKA (reference sequence). V gave up 3 bases and J gave up 6 bases; unmatched junction bases: 6. The CDR3 length is 14 residues.

The chain couples TRBV20-1 to TRBJ1-1, with 7 bases identical to TRBD1. CDR1 and CDR2 from the germline V gene are DFQATT and SNEGSKA (reference sequence). The CDR3 is 12 amino acids. J lost 5 bases, V lost 7 bases, and 7 bases had no gene match. The CDR3 DNA reads as TGCAGTGTCAAGAAGGGGGCGACTGAAGCTTTCTTT. As protein: CSVKKGATEAFF.

In its sample, this clonotype was seen once. The chain recombines TRBV2 with TRBJ1-6; no clear D gene. CDR1 is SNHLY and CDR2 is FYNNEI in the germline V gene. Trimming removed 6 bases at V and 7 bases at J, with 13 bases between. The CDR3 covers 14 residues. CDR3 protein: CASSVNTANSPLHF. CDR3 sequence (DNA): TGTGCCAGCAGCGTGAATACAGCGAATTCACCCCTCCACTTT.

The table lists this clonotype with many counts. The DNA of the CDR3 is TGCAGTGCCCGGGCCTCCGCTGATCAGCCCCAGCATTTT. It encodes CSARASADQPQHF. The V and J genes are TRBV20-1 and TRBJ1-5; D ambiguous. CDR3 length equals 13 residues. Germline V gene lookup returns CDR1 DFQATT and CDR2 SNEGSKA (reference sequence). Trimming cost V 6 bases and J 5 bases, with 14 bases left between them.

The chain links TRBV9 to TRBJ1-4; D is uncertain. Looked up from germline, CDR1 is SGDLS and CDR2 is YYNGEE. V dropped 0 bases and J dropped 0 bases, with 9 bases sitting between them. The CDR3 length is 16 residues. The CDR3, as DNA: TGTGCCAGCAGCGTAGGAGGCGGGCCAACTAATGAAAAACTGTTTTTT. Translated: CASSVGGGPTNEKLFF.

The chain couples TRBV19 to TRBJ2-2; tentatively, D is TRBD2 (5 bases). The CDR3 length is 14 residues. CDR1 is LNHDA, CDR2 SQIVND, per germline (reference sequence). V lost 8 bases and J 7 bases, leaving 17 bases between the germline ends. CDR3 sequence: CASLIATGIGELFF. CDR3 coding DNA: TGTGCCAGTCTGATCGCGACGGGAATCGGGGAGCTGTTTTTT.

In this sample, this clonotype turned up a few times. V and J are TRBV20-1 and TRBJ2-2; D is unclear. Germline-derived CDR1 and CDR2 are DFQATT and SNEGSKA (reference sequence). The V gene lost 2 bases and the J gene lost 8 bases, with 6 bases spanning the gap. The CDR3 runs to 11 residues. The CDR3 protein is CSARRVGELFF. For the CDR3, the DNA is TGCAGTGCTAGACGGGTGGGGGAGCTGTTTTTT.